These 28 T cell receptor beta chains share one sample of origin, sequenced in a study of shared clonotypes between healthy human individuals. Data came from immunoSEQ multiplex PCR; TCRdb stores just in-frame clones and leaves some out. The data contain about 2 million clones, 85% to 95% of them singletons. Sequenced material: naive CD4+ T cells sorted from blood. Subset specified: CD45RA+ positively selected. The source of these receptors is a man younger than 35 in good health.

Written as DNA, the CDR3 is TGTGCTAGTGGTTCGGGACTAGCGGGAGGGGCTCCCCGCGAGCAGTACTTC. It specifies CASGSGLAGGAPREQYF. The V and J genes are TRBV12-5 and TRBJ2-7; 16 bases map to TRBD2. CDR1 is LGHNT and CDR2 is FRNRAP in the germline V gene. V was clipped by 4 bases and J by 6 bases; unmatched bases: 9. The CDR3 contains 17 residues. Supplemented by reference TRBV12-5 and TRBJ2-7, the full variable domain reads DARVTQTPRHKVTEMGQEVTMRCQPILGHNTVFWYRQTMMQGLELLAYFRNRAPLDDSGMPKDRFSAEMPDATLATLKIQPSEPRDSAVYFCASGSGLAGGAPREQYFGPGTRLTVT.

J is TRBJ2-7 and V is TRBV7-2; possible D gene TRBD2, 6 bases. The V and J ends lost 4 bases and 0 bases respectively, with 13 bases between them. The CDR3 spans 15 residues. Germline assignment: CDR1 SGHTA and CDR2 FQGNSA. The DNA for the CDR3 is TGTGCCAGCAGCTGGGTGGCGGGACTCTCCTACGAGCAGTACTTC. It encodes CASSWVAGLSYEQYF.

This sequence joins TRBV5-1 and TRBJ1-2, with 7 bases identical to TRBD1. The V and J ends lost 5 bases and 2 bases, in that order; junction bases with no gene match: 9. CDR1 and CDR2 (germline): SGHRS, YFSETQ. The CDR3 is made up of 15 amino acids. DNA for the CDR3: TGCGCCAGCAGAACGGGGACAGTAGACAACTATGGCTACACCTTC. It codes for CASRTGTVDNYGYTF.

The chain combines TRBV28 with TRBJ2-2; TRBD1 or TRBD2 may be the D gene (6 bases each). The CDR3 spans 16 residues. Germline assignment: CDR1 MDHEN and CDR2 SYDVKM. Trimming removed 1 base at V and 1 base at J, with 10 bases between. DNA of the CDR3: TGTGCCAGCAGTTTATTGGGGGGCAAGAACACCGGGGAGCTGTTTTTT. Protein: CASSLLGGKNTGELFF.

The V call is TRBV7-8, the J call TRBJ1-1, with D unclear. This CDR3 spans 16 amino acids. Germline V lookup: CDR1 SGHVS, CDR2 FQNEAQ. Between the trimmed V and J ends, which lost 1 base and 1 base, there was a span of 13 bases. The CDR3 DNA reads as TGTGCCAGCAGCTTAGTAGGTGGGAGAGGGAACACTGAAGCTTTCTTT. Encoded protein: CASSLVGGRGNTEAFF.

There are a few counts of this clone. This sample also contains other DNA sequences that code for the same CDR3. This rearrangement joins TRBV2 to TRBJ1-2; D remains unclear. Per the germline V gene, CDR1 is SNHLY and CDR2 is FYNNEI. V was clipped by 4 bases and J by 4 bases, with 4 bases between them. The CDR3 runs 11 residues. CDR3 nucleotides: TGTGCCAGCAGTGTTAGCTATGGCTACACCTTC. Its protein product is CASSVSYGYTF.

The CDR3 DNA is TGCGCCAGCAGCAGAACAGGGGGCGAGGGCGAGCAGTACTTC. Translating it yields CASSRTGGEGEQYF. The chain couples TRBV5-1 to TRBJ2-7; 9 nucleotides align to TRBD1. Germline values: CDR1 SGHRS, CDR2 YFSETQ. V lost 4 bases to trimming and J lost 6 bases; unmatched junction nucleotides: 8. The CDR3 has 14 residues.

V usage is TRBV7-2 and J usage is TRBJ1-1; D possibly corresponds to TRBD1 (6 bases). CDR1 is SGHTA and CDR2 is FQGNSA in the germline V gene. The CDR3 spans 14 residues. The V and J ends lost 3 bases and 0 bases respectively, with 8 bases between them. This CDR3 is CASSFDRMNTEAFF. The CDR3, as DNA: TGTGCCAGCAGCTTCGACAGGATGAACACTGAAGCTTTCTTT.

This chain links TRBV29-1 with TRBJ2-3; possible D gene TRBD2, 6 bases. Germline V gives CDR1 SQVTM, CDR2 ANQGSEA. CDR3 length: 16 amino acids. The V gene lost 4 bases and the J gene lost 9 bases, with 26 bases spanning the gap. The CDR3 sequence: CSVGLVANPGSGTQYF. The CDR3 DNA reads TGCAGCGTTGGTTTAGTGGCTAACCCCGGGAGTGGGACGCAGTATTTT.

The gene calls are TRBV6-1 and TRBJ2-1; D ambiguous. CDR3 length: 16 amino acids. V was trimmed by 1 base and J by 0 bases, leaving 10 bases between them. Germline lookup yields CDR1 MNHNS and CDR2 SASEGT. The CDR3: CASSEGLPRSYNEQFF. In DNA form, the CDR3 reads TGTGCCAGCAGTGAAGGCCTCCCGCGCTCCTACAATGAGCAGTTCTTC.

V is TRBV7-9 and J is TRBJ1-1; D unclear. CDR3 length: 14 amino acids. From germline, CDR1 is SEHNR and CDR2 FQNEAQ (reference sequence). V was cut by 3 bases and J by 8 bases, with 16 bases left in between. The DNA for the CDR3 is TGTGCCAGCAGCTTTGGGCCTTCCGGGAAAGAAGCTTTCTTT. Amino acids: CASSFGPSGKEAFF. Full variable domain (missing parts from reference TRBV7-9 and TRBJ1-1): DTGVSQNPRHKITKRGQNVTFRCDPISEHNRLYWYRQTLGQGPEFLTYFQNEAQLEKSRLLSDRFSAERPKGSFSTLEIQRTEQGDSAMYLCASSFGPSGKEAFFGQGTRLTVV.

With respect to this clone: At the DNA level, this CDR3 is encoded by other sequences in the same sample as well. The V and J genes are TRBV7-9 and TRBJ1-1; D not certain. V lost 1 base and J 0 bases, leaving 3 bases between the germline ends. In germline, CDR1 is SEHNR, CDR2 FQNEAQ (reference sequence). The CDR3 loop spans 13 amino acids. CDR3 amino acids: CASSLVLNTEAFF. In DNA form, the CDR3 reads TGTGCCAGCAGCTTAGTCTTGAACACTGAAGCTTTCTTT. Full variable domain (rest looked up from reference TRBV7-9 and TRBJ1-1): DTGVSQNPRHKITKRGQNVTFRCDPISEHNRLYWYRQTLGQGPEFLTYFQNEAQLEKSRLLSDRFSAERPKGSFSTLEIQRTEQGDSAMYLCASSLVLNTEAFFGQGTRLTVV.

This chain connects TRBV19 to TRBJ1-3; 7 bases are a match to TRBD1. The V gene's germline CDR1 is LNHDA and CDR2 SQIVND (reference sequence). The trim removed 6 bases at V and 4 bases at J, leaving 6 bases unmatched. CDR3 length: 14 amino acids. CDR3: CASRTTGQGNTIYF. The CDR3 nucleotides read TGTGCCAGTAGGACTACGGGACAGGGAAACACCATATATTTT.

The CDR3 DNA reads as TGTGCCAGCAGCCTAAGCGGGGGAAAGGGCAATGAGCAGTTCTTC. It yields the protein CASSLSGGKGNEQFF. The chain recombines TRBV14 with TRBJ2-1; TRBD2 agrees at 8 bases. CDR1 and CDR2 from the germline V gene are SGHDN and FVKESK. The CDR3 has 15 residues. Trimming cost V 4 bases and J 6 bases; bases outside gene matches: 8. The full variable domain, in which reference TRBV14 and TRBJ2-1 provide the parts outside the CDR3, is EAGVTQFPSHSVIEKGQTVTLRCDPISGHDNLYWYRRVMGKEIKFLLHFVKESKQDESGMPNNRFLAERTGGTYSTLKVQPAELEDSGVYFCASSLSGGKGNEQFFGPGTRLTVL.

This clone was observed a single time. The chain combines TRBV7-6 with TRBJ2-1; D assignment may be TRBD1 or TRBD2 (5 bases each). V was clipped by 2 bases and J by 7 bases, with 15 bases between them. Germline V gives CDR1 SGHVS, CDR2 FNYEAQ. This CDR3 has 15 residues. As DNA, the CDR3 is TGTGCCAGCAGCTTAAATCGTCAGGGCGGGAATGAGCAGTTCTTC. This codes for CASSLNRQGGNEQFF.

The chain employs TRBV10-3 and TRBJ1-1; TRBD1 matches 7 bases. The length of the CDR3 is 15 residues. Germline V gene sequence: CDR1 ENHRY, CDR2 SYGVKD. Trimming removed 2 bases from V and 5 bases from J; junction bases left unmatched: 8. The CDR3 loop is CAISEPTQGWTEAFF. For the CDR3, the DNA is TGTGCCATCAGTGAGCCCACACAGGGGTGGACTGAAGCTTTCTTT.

The rearrangement uses TRBV4-1 and TRBJ1-2; TRBD1 might be the D (5 bases). V gave up 4 bases and J gave up 4 bases, with 22 bases separating them. The CDR3 runs 17 residues. From germline, CDR1 is MGHRA and CDR2 YSYEKL. In nucleotides, the CDR3 is TGCGCCAGCAGCCTCCCTGCCTATGGGAACGGGGCCTATGGCTACACCTTC. Its protein product is CASSLPAYGNGAYGYTF.

This clone was seen a single time. The chain carries TRBV4-3 and TRBJ2-1; 13 bases map to TRBD2. Germline-derived CDR1 and CDR2 are LGHNA and YSLEER. With V trimmed by 0 bases and J by 7 bases, 15 bases remained unmatched. This CDR3 contains 20 residues. CDR3 loop: CASSQDLVTSGRAWGNEQFF. The DNA of the CDR3 is TGCGCCAGCAGCCAAGATCTGGTTACTAGCGGGAGGGCCTGGGGTAATGAGCAGTTCTTC.

This clone was observed a single time. The V and J genes are TRBV9 and TRBJ1-5; 7 nucleotides align to TRBD1. Trimming removed 4 bases from V and 1 base from J; junction bases left unmatched: 5. Germline values: CDR1 SGDLS, CDR2 YYNGEE. The CDR3 covers 15 residues. The CDR3 protein is CASSSTGVSNQPQHF. CDR3 nucleotide sequence: TGTGCCAGCAGCTCAACAGGGGTGAGCAATCAGCCCCAGCATTTT. Looking up the rest from reference TRBV9 and TRBJ1-5 gives the full variable domain: DSGVTQTPKHLITATGQRVTLRCSPRSGDLSVYWYQQSLDQGLQFLIQYYNGEERAKGNILERFSAQQFPDLHSELNLSSLELGDSALYFCASSSTGVSNQPQHFGDGTRLSIL.

This rearrangement joins TRBV4-2 to TRBJ1-4, with a tentative D call TRBD1 (5 bases). V was clipped by 6 bases and J by 4 bases, with 18 bases between them. This CDR3 is built from 16 residues. CDR1 and CDR2 (germline): LGHNA, YNFKEQ. Here the CDR3 DNA reads TGTGCCAGCAGACACGAAGGCCCAGGGAGTAATGAAAAACTGTTTTTT. Encoded protein: CASRHEGPGSNEKLFF.

The V call is TRBV5-1, the J call TRBJ2-5; TRBD2 matches at 8 bases. V lost 2 bases and J lost 5; bases outside the gene matches: 8. The germline CDR1 and CDR2 sequences are SGHRS and YFSETQ. The CDR3 contains 15 residues. DNA of the CDR3: TGCGCCAGCAGCTTCGGGCCAGCGGGGGAGGAGACCCAGTACTTC. It encodes CASSFGPAGEETQYF.

The chain recombines TRBV5-1 with TRBJ2-1, with 7 nucleotides matching TRBD1. Per the germline V gene, CDR1 is SGHRS and CDR2 is YFSETQ. With 4 bases clipped from V and 3 bases from J, the junction kept 16 bases outside the gene matches. The length of the CDR3 is 18 residues. CDR3 sequence reads: CASSRSTVGTADYNEQFF. In nucleotides, the CDR3 is TGCGCCAGCAGCCGTTCTACCGTCGGGACAGCCGACTACAATGAGCAGTTCTTC.

The chain recombines TRBV28 with TRBJ1-2; weak D call: TRBD1 (5 bases). Per germline, CDR1 MDHEN and CDR2 SYDVKM. The germline V and J ends were trimmed by 1 base and 8 bases, with 14 bases remaining between them. The CDR3 is made up of 14 amino acids. CDR3 protein: CASSLSQAGRGYTF. In DNA form, the CDR3 reads TGTGCCAGCAGTTTATCCCAGGCAGGGAGAGGCTACACCTTC.

The chain has TRBV6-1 and TRBJ1-4, with 9 bases aligning to TRBD1. Germline V lookup: CDR1 MNHNS, CDR2 SASEGT. V dropped 7 bases and J dropped 7; count of bases not matched to a gene: 7. The CDR3 sequence is 14 residues long. The CDR3 bases are TGTGCCAGCACTGCCCAGACAGGGGGTGAAAAACTGTTTTTT. Protein: CASTAQTGGEKLFF.

V usage is TRBV10-3 and J usage is TRBJ2-7; maybe TRBD1 (5 bases). This CDR3 region has 15 residues. CDR1 and CDR2 (germline): ENHRY, SYGVKD. V was cut by 4 bases and J by 4 bases, with 17 bases left in between. The CDR3 loop is CAISAIQVGAYEQYF. In DNA, the CDR3 is TGTGCCATCAGTGCGATACAGGTTGGAGCATACGAGCAGTACTTC.

This sequence joins TRBV6-4 and TRBJ2-1; 7 bases match TRBD1. Losses at the gene ends were 3 bases for V and 7 bases for J; bases not matched to a gene: 6. This CDR3 contains 14 residues. CDR1 MRHNA and CDR2 SNTAGT come from the germline V gene. The CDR3 bases are TGTGCCAGCAGTGAGCAGGGGGTTCGGAATGAGCAGTTCTTC. It specifies CASSEQGVRNEQFF.

V and J are TRBV7-6 and TRBJ1-1; D remains unclear. Germline loops: CDR1 SGHVS, CDR2 FNYEAQ. CDR3 size: 15 residues. V was pared by 0 bases and J by 3 bases, with 11 bases between. Written as DNA, the CDR3 is TGTGCCAGCAGCTTAGCCCCGCAGAGACACACTGAAGCTTTCTTT. Residues: CASSLAPQRHTEAFF.

V and J are TRBV30 and TRBJ1-3, with a possible D match to TRBD1 (5 bases). The germline V gene has CDR1 GTSNPN and CDR2 SVGIG (reference sequence). The length of the CDR3 is 12 residues. Deletions cut 5 bases from V and 4 bases from J, with 9 bases between. The CDR3 protein is CAWVQGGNTIYF. The CDR3 nucleotides are TGTGCCTGGGTCCAGGGCGGAAACACCATATATTTT. The whole variable domain, remainder taken from reference TRBV30 and TRBJ1-3, is SQTIHQWPATLVQPVGSPLSLECTVEGTSNPNLYWYRQAAGRGLQLLFYSVGIGQISSEVPQNLSASRPQDRQFILSSKKLLLSDSGFYLCAWVQGGNTIYFGEGSWLTVV.